A selection of T cell receptor beta chains follows, all from one sample in a study of cytomegalovirus exposure and HLA in healthy donors. Using immunoSEQ multiplex PCR, the repertoire was profiled, and TCRdb retains in-frame clones only, with some absent. The table shows fewer than 90,000 clones, with about 81% occurring only once. The sample was PBMCs. All receptors derive from a human donor in good health. The CDR3 runs from the conserved cysteine through the conserved F or W. The D gene is left open where the match is weak. A row's size may be missing; if present it is once, few, many or a size class.

>-|-|TRBV2|TRBJ1-3
CASSDHRTDSGNTIYF
TGTGCCAGCAGTGACCACAGGACAGACTCTGGAAACACCATATATTTT
>-|-|TRBV10-1|TRBJ2-7
CASSGSGVPYEQYF
TGCGCCAGCAGCGGATCGGGGGTTCCCTACGAGCAGTACTTC
>TRBD1|few|TRBV4-1|TRBJ2-6
CASSTRQGPDVLTF
TGCGCCAGCAGCACCAGACAGGGACCAGACGTCCTGACTTTC
>-|-|TRBV4-1|TRBJ2-7
CASSQVPAETSYEQYF
TGCGCCAGCAGCCAAGTCCCCGCGGAGACCTCCTACGAGCAGTACTTC
>-|-|TRBV19|TRBJ1-5
CASSIVGGARVNNQPQHF
TGTGCCAGTAGTATTGTCGGTGGGGCGCGTGTCAACAATCAGCCCCAGCATTTT
>-|-|TRBV11-3|TRBJ2-1
CASSLGPGNEQFF
TGTGCCAGCAGCCTAGGGCCGGGAAATGAGCAGTTCTTC
>TRBD2|few|TRBV23-1|TRBJ2-3
CASSTSGGAPSTDTQYF
TGCGCCAGCAGCACTAGCGGGGGGGCACCTAGCACAGATACGCAGTATTTT
>-|-|TRBV10-3|TRBJ1-5
CATGSDRYNQPQHF
TGTGCCACCGGATCCGACAGATACAATCAGCCCCAGCATTTT
>-|-|TRBV19|TRBJ1-6
CASSIDLQGNSPLHF
TGTGCCAGTAGTATAGATCTCCAGGGTAATTCACCCCTCCACTTT
>-|-|TRBV5-4|TRBJ1-1
CASSQVGATEAFF
TGTGCCAGCAGCCAGGTGGGGGCCACTGAAGCTTTCTTT
>-|-|TRBV7-6|TRBJ2-1
CASSLALDNEQFF
TGTGCCAGCAGCTTAGCTCTAGACAATGAGCAGTTCTTC
>-|once|TRBV5-6|TRBJ2-7
CASSLQGGQGEQYF
TGTGCCAGCAGCTTACAGGGCGGCCAGGGGGAGCAGTACTTC
>TRBD2|few|TRBV6-5|TRBJ2-7
CASRGWGGNYEQYF
TGTGCCAGCCGGGGGTGGGGGGGTAACTACGAGCAGTACTTC
>TRBD2|-|TRBV6-1|TRBJ2-2
CASSELAPTSLNTGELFF
TGTGCCAGCAGTGAATTGGCCCCGACTAGCTTGAACACCGGGGAGCTGTTTTTT
>TRBD2|few|TRBV18|TRBJ2-1
CASSPRGTSDYDEQFF
TGTGCCAGCTCCCCGCGTGGGACTAGCGATTACGATGAGCAGTTCTTC
>TRBD1|-|TRBV5-4|TRBJ1-1
CASRQGGQGTEAFF
TGTGCCAGCAGACAAGGAGGACAGGGGACTGAAGCTTTCTTT
>-|few|TRBV4-2|TRBJ1-1
CASSQESTVNTEAFF
TGTGCCAGCAGCCAAGAATCCACAGTGAACACTGAAGCTTTCTTT
>TRBD1|-|TRBV5-4|TRBJ2-2
CASRQGAKNTGELFF
TGTGCCAGCAGGCAGGGGGCGAAGAACACCGGGGAGCTGTTTTTT
>TRBD1|-|TRBV7-9|TRBJ1-2
CASSLRPGGLSYGYTF
TGTGCCAGCAGCTTAAGGCCAGGGGGTTTAAGCTATGGCTACACCTTC
>TRBD1|-|TRBV4-1|TRBJ2-2
CASSLTGQGRAGELFF
TGCGCCAGCAGCCTTACGGGACAGGGCAGAGCCGGGGAGCTGTTTTTT
>TRBD1|-|TRBV6-1|TRBJ1-5
CASSGTGVNNQPQHF
TGTGCCAGCAGTGGGACAGGGGTCAACAATCAGCCCCAGCATTTT
>-|-|TRBV9|TRBJ1-3
CASSVEAHTGLGNTIYF
TGTGCCAGCAGCGTAGAGGCCCATACAGGGCTTGGAAACACCATATATTTT
>-|-|TRBV9|TRBJ2-2
CASSVESGADTGELFF
TGTGCCAGCAGCGTAGAGTCAGGGGCGGACACCGGGGAGCTGTTTTTT
>-|-|TRBV10-3|TRBJ1-1
CAIGRTENTEAFF
TGTGCCATCGGAAGGACAGAGAACACTGAAGCTTTCTTT
>-|-|TRBV5-5|TRBJ2-1
CASSLTARGDYNEQFF
TGTGCCAGCAGCTTGACAGCCCGCGGGGACTACAATGAGCAGTTCTTC
>TRBD2|-|TRBV7-8|TRBJ2-2
CASSPTSGGSNTGELFF
TGTGCCAGCAGCCCGACTAGCGGGGGGTCTAACACCGGGGAGCTGTTTTTT
>TRBD1|-|TRBV2|TRBJ2-7
CASSEALGTGTYEQYF
TGTGCCAGCAGTGAAGCGCTCGGGACAGGTACCTACGAGCAGTACTTC
>TRBD2|-|TRBV19|TRBJ2-7
CASSTGLAGANRRGSEQYF
TGTGCCAGTAGTACCGGACTAGCGGGGGCCAATCGGCGGGGATCCGAGCAGTACTTC
>TRBD1|-|TRBV9|TRBJ1-1
CASTEVGTALSGAFF
TGTGCCAGCACCGAGGTCGGGACAGCCCTCTCAGGGGCTTTCTTT
>-|-|TRBV7-9|TRBJ2-1
CASSFRDNEQFF
TGTGCCAGCAGCTTCAGGGACAATGAGCAGTTCTTC
>TRBD1|few|TRBV6-1|TRBJ1-2
CASSRDRDGDGYTF
TGTGCCAGCAGCCGGGACAGGGACGGAGACGGCTACACCTTC
>-|-|TRBV2|TRBJ1-1
CACSQGPEAFF
TGTGCCTGCTCACAGGGCCCCGAAGCTTTCTTT
>TRBD1|-|TRBV5-1|TRBJ1-4
CASSTRQGDEKLFF
TGCGCCAGCAGCACGAGACAGGGTGATGAAAAACTGTTTTTT
>TRBD1|-|TRBV19|TRBJ2-7
CASTSPGQGNYEQYF
TGTGCCAGTACCAGCCCGGGACAGGGGAACTACGAGCAGTACTTC
>-|-|TRBV2|TRBJ1-2
CASSVRARGIDYGYTF
TGTGCCAGCAGTGTAAGGGCAAGGGGTATTGACTATGGCTACACCTTC
>-|medium-sized|TRBV6-5|TRBJ1-2
CASSFRGSYGYTF
TGTGCCAGCAGTTTTAGGGGATCCTATGGCTACACCTTC
>-|-|TRBV21-1|TRBJ2-7
CASSSDFDTGVGEQYF
TGTGCCAGCAGTTCCGACTTTGATACAGGGGTTGGTGAGCAGTACTTC
>-|-|TRBV2|TRBJ2-1
CASITGELSGNEQFF
TGTGCCAGCATTACCGGGGAGCTTTCCGGGAATGAGCAGTTCTTC
>TRBD1|few|TRBV11-1|TRBJ1-1
CASSLIQGAEAFF
TGTGCCAGCAGCCTAATACAGGGGGCCGAAGCTTTCTTT
>-|-|TRBV5-1|TRBJ2-1
CASSLVGDLNEQFF
TGCGCCAGCAGCTTGGTCGGAGATCTCAATGAGCAGTTCTTC
>-|-|TRBV5-1|TRBJ2-5
CASSLEPLGGQQETQYF
TGCGCCAGCAGCTTAGAACCACTAGGGGGTCAACAAGAGACCCAGTACTTC
>-|-|TRBV5-1|TRBJ1-1
CASSSNLGGTEAFF
TGCGCCAGCAGCTCCAACCTGGGGGGCACTGAAGCTTTCTTT
>-|-|TRBV5-3|TRBJ2-7
CARSPGGEQYF
TGTGCCAGAAGCCCCGGGGGTGAGCAGTACTTC
>-|-|TRBV6-6|TRBJ2-3
CASSYNANLDTQYF
TGTGCCAGCAGTTACAACGCTAATTTAGATACGCAGTATTTT
>-|-|TRBV23-1|TRBJ2-7
CASTNRRTYEQYF
TGCGCCAGCACCAACCGCAGAACCTACGAGCAGTACTTC
>TRBD1|few|TRBV2|TRBJ1-2
CASSEEGQGNYGYTF
TGTGCCAGCAGTGAAGAAGGACAGGGAAACTATGGCTACACCTTC
>TRBD1|-|TRBV7-9|TRBJ2-2
CASSQGQGPAGELFF
TGTGCCAGCAGCCAGGGACAGGGTCCGGCCGGGGAGCTGTTTTTT
>TRBD2|-|TRBV4-1|TRBJ2-3
CASSQDWAGGLSDTQYF
TGCGCCAGCAGCCAAGATTGGGCGGGGGGGCTATCAGATACGCAGTATTTT
>-|-|TRBV6-1|TRBJ2-5
CASSEQRVTQYF
TGTGCCAGCAGCGAACAGAGGGTAACCCAGTACTTC
>-|-|TRBV6-5|TRBJ2-1
CASSRANEQFF
TGTGCCAGCAGTAGAGCCAATGAGCAGTTCTTC
>-|-|TRBV19|TRBJ1-4
CASSPARTPNEKLFF
TGTGCCAGTTCCCCGGCGAGGACTCCTAATGAAAAACTGTTTTTT
>TRBD1|-|TRBV28|TRBJ1-3
CASSLLRTGATGNTIYF
TGTGCCAGCAGTCTGCTAAGGACAGGGGCGACTGGAAACACCATATATTTT
>-|-|TRBV28|TRBJ1-3
CASSYQQGRGSGNTIYF
TGTGCCAGCAGTTATCAACAGGGCCGGGGATCTGGAAACACCATATATTTT
>-|-|TRBV29-1|TRBJ1-5
CSVAAGGASQPQHF
TGCAGCGTCGCTGCGGGGGGGGCGAGTCAGCCCCAGCATTTT
>-|-|TRBV19|TRBJ2-1
CASSNARYNEQFF
TGTGCCAGTAGTAATGCCCGGTACAATGAGCAGTTCTTC
>TRBD2|once|TRBV19|TRBJ2-2
CASRGGGLAGKDGELFF
TGTGCCAGTAGGGGAGGGGGACTAGCGGGGAAAGACGGGGAGCTGTTTTTT
>-|-|TRBV18|TRBJ1-6
CASSPTGAADSPLHF
TGTGCCAGCTCACCGACAGGCGCCGCAGATTCACCCCTCCACTTT
>TRBD1|few|TRBV7-8|TRBJ2-4
CASSPGDRIAKNIQYF
TGTGCCAGCAGCCCGGGGGACAGGATAGCCAAAAACATTCAGTACTTC
>-|-|TRBV4-3|TRBJ1-1
CASSQDSTPGSEAFF
TGCGCCAGCAGCCAAGATTCGACCCCCGGGTCGGAAGCTTTCTTT